This record concerns one T cell receptor (beta chain) sequence. Its target is unknown. Clones were sequenced by immunoSEQ multiplex PCR, and TCRdb holds only the in-frame ones, with some missing. The sample contains about 61,000 clones, under 85% of which appear only once. PBMCs were not maintained or expanded in culture before analysis. V lost 5 bases and J 0 bases, leaving 10 bases between the germline ends. Per the germline V gene, CDR1 is MNHEY and CDR2 is SVGAGI. CDR3 size: 15 residues. This record comes from a study of neoadjuvant anti-PD-1 for oral cavity cancer. Study at large: Patients without progression got a fourth dose around day 43.

Study findings and constraints: Only a few patients per response group were TCR-analyzed; validation needed.

The sequence came from a person aged 40 to 85 with oral cavity squamous cell carcinoma. The sequencing here drew on PBMCs, taken before nivolumab (anti-PD-1) treatment. This chain uses TRBV6-5 with TRBJ2-2, with D possibly TRBD1 on 6 matching bases. CDR3 sequence: CASSPGTTNTGELFF. CDR3 in DNA: TGTGCCAGCAGTCCCGGGACAACGAACACCGGGGAGCTGTTTTTT.